Given below is one TCR beta chain in context. What it binds is not known. Generated by immunoSEQ multiplex PCR, the TCRdb table keeps only in-frame clones and is missing some. This sample has around 2,000,000 clones; about 94% occur once, and the top ten carry 1% to 1.5%. The data belong to a study of shared clonotypes between healthy human individuals. Selected positively for CCR7 and CD45RO-negative, naive CD8 cells excluded terminally differentiated effector memory CD45RA+ cells. Free of recent acute infections or vaccinations, the donors were healthy HIV-negative adults. Findings and limits, study-wide: The researchers took only blood, and tissue repertoires probably look different.

V lost 5 bases to trimming and J lost 7 bases, with 17 bases between them. The germline V gene has CDR1 MNHEY and CDR2 SMNVEV (reference sequence). The CDR3 sequence is 14 residues long. The genes are TRBV27 and TRBJ2-5, with D maybe TRBD2 (6 bases). The sequenced sample was naive CD8+ T cells sorted from blood. The sequence was collected from a man aged 18 to 30 in good health. This chain's CDR3 is CASSAGLLTGTQYF. CDR3 sequence (DNA): TGTGCCAGCAGTGCGGGACTCCTTACTGGGACCCAGTACTTC.